This TCR beta chain originates from a study of blood T cell repertoires in COVID-19 (TCRdb year 2020). Study-level background: Samples from collaborators originated in the United States, Italy and Spain and spanned both the acute and convalescent phases of COVID-19. The material from the prospective study consisted of cDNA or gDNA derived from T cells, B-cell-depleted T cells, or PBMCs. Subjects who had been exposed to COVID-19, were actively infected with it, or had recovered from it provided the deeply sampled blood TCRbeta repertoires that made up the dataset. The repertoires were released in a freely available public database intended as a resource for research on the immune response to SARS-CoV-2. The samples were drawn from the first 160 participants of the ongoing ImmuneRACE study and from over a thousand subjects provided by 6 global collaborators. Sample metadata almost always included a de-identified subject ID, COVID-19 status, age in years and sex. Where available, HLA class I and class II types were taken from metadata supplied by the sample provider and were not determined by assay-based typing. Study-wide findings and limitations: Clinical and demographic metadata were provided uncurated, with the amount varying by source and participant.

The immunoSEQ Assay, a bias-controlled multiplex PCR, was used to amplify TCRbeta CDR3 regions from genomic DNA. On the authors' methods: The number of nucleated cells in each sample was estimated by amplification of reference gene primers within the assay. To quantify the absolute abundance of each unique TCRbeta CDR3 rearrangement, sequence reads were collapsed and filtered. Productive Simpson clonality was computed per sample as the square root of Simpson's diversity index over productive rearrangements. TCRdb holds this immuneACCESS table with in-frame rearrangements only. Some clones are missing; in checked studies, unresolved V genes explain under half, and the rest has no known cause. The V and J calls and the clone size are those of that table, but D and trimming were determined from the DNA. This sample has about 81,000 clones in its table, and 85% to 90% of those were observed once. Roughly 15% of the sample lies in the top ten.

Via the germline V gene, CDR1 is SGHVS and CDR2 FQNEAQ. V is cut by 2 bases and J by 1 base, and the space between the germline ends is 10 bases. Taken from cysteine to phenylalanine, the CDR3 has 15 residues. Just CDR3 DNA is preserved here, 45 bases in frame from base 1. Collaborating institutions collected whole blood in K2EDTA tubes following their own protocols. Collaborator samples were shipped for TCRbeta analysis as frozen whole blood, isolated PBMCs, or DNA extracted from either sample type. For this clone: Its antigen is currently not known. No per-base quality is available; no much larger clone lies one base away.

Sequenced material: peripheral blood. The clonotype originates from a woman in her 70s with acute or convalescent COVID-19. Rearrangement joined TRBV7-8 to TRBJ2-3, with TRBD2 tentatively as D gene (5 bases match). The DNA sequence is given as TGTGCCAGCAGCTTAAGCGGATACCGCACAGATACGCAGTATTTT. It codes for CASSLSGYRTDTQYF.